Following are 6 T cell receptor beta chains from one sample sequenced in a study of early T cells in non-severe SARS-CoV-2 infection (TCRdb year 2021). The library relied on 5' RACE. The sequencer was a NextSeq 500. The raw public data were reprocessed by TCRdb itself: fastp quality trimming at Q25, MiXCR clonotype calling, in-frame beta chains only. Each record represents a unique CDR3 protein, reported with the most common genes and DNA among its rows. Present in this sample are 80,000 to 95,000 distinct CDR3 sequences, around an eighth of which were seen just once. The ten largest clones add up to approximately 7% of the sample. Sequencing was performed on whole blood. All receptors derive from an adult who was a healthcare worker with PCR-confirmed SARS-CoV-2 infection or an uninfected control (not recorded which).

The chain employs TRBV29-1 and TRBJ2-7; 7 nucleotides agree with TRBD2. CDR1 and CDR2 from the germline V gene are SQVTM and ANQGSEA. This CDR3 is 15 amino acids long. Germline trimming cut 4 bases from V and 0 bases from J; bases unmatched to any gene: 9. The CDR3 loop is CSVVKLALSSYEQYF. The CDR3 DNA sequence: TGCAGCGTTGTAAAACTAGCGCTGAGCTCCTACGAGCAGTACTTC.

This clonotype was counted at least ten times. The gene calls are TRBV5-4 and TRBJ2-3; 9 nucleotides line up with TRBD2. The trim removed 5 bases at V and 4 bases at J, leaving 5 bases unmatched. The CDR3 loop spans 14 amino acids. Germline CDR1 reads SGHNT; CDR2 reads YYREEE (reference sequence). CDR3 in amino acids: CASSTGTSPDTQYF. CDR3 nucleotides: TGTGCCAGCAGTACAGGGACTAGCCCAGATACGCAGTATTTT.

The chain is built from TRBV7-9 and TRBJ2-7; TRBD2 might be the D (5 bases). V lost 4 bases and J 4 bases, leaving 11 bases between the germline ends. Germline V lookup: CDR1 SEHNR, CDR2 FQNEAQ (reference sequence). The CDR3 consists of 13 residues. CDR3: CASSSEGSYEQYF. CDR3 in DNA: TGTGCCAGCAGCTCAGAGGGTAGTTACGAGCAGTACTTC.

This clonotype has more than one count but fewer than ten. The chain carries TRBV20-1 and TRBJ2-1; TRBD2 might be the D (7 bases). Germline V gives CDR1 DFQATT, CDR2 SNEGSKA (reference sequence). The CDR3 runs to 16 residues. Trimming cost V 1 base and J 0 bases, with 13 bases left between them. CDR3 sequence: CSARVRGGASYNEQFF. CDR3 sequence (DNA): TGCAGTGCTAGAGTACGTGGGGGGGCCTCCTACAATGAGCAGTTCTTC.

V usage is TRBV4-1 and J usage is TRBJ1-2, with D perhaps matching TRBD1 (6 bases). Germline lookup yields CDR1 MGHRA and CDR2 YSYEKL. The ends were cut back, 0 bases at V and 4 bases at J, with 12 bases in the middle. This CDR3 is 15 amino acids long. The CDR3 nucleotides read TGCGCCAGCAGCCAAGAAGTGGCAGGGGCCTATGGCTACACCTTC. Translating it yields CASSQEVAGAYGYTF.

This clonotype was found many times. This chain connects TRBV11-1 to TRBJ2-2, with D tentatively TRBD1 or TRBD2 (5 bases each). Germline values: CDR1 SGHAT, CDR2 FQDESV (reference sequence). There are 14 residues in the CDR3. Trimming shortened V by 6 bases and J by 2 bases, and 10 bases separated the two germline ends. The CDR3, as DNA: TGTGCCAGCAGTCTGGGGGAAAACACCGGGGAGCTGTTTTTT. It translates to CASSLGENTGELFF.